This T cell receptor beta chain was sequenced for a study of shared clonotypes between healthy human individuals. Whole-study context: There were three CD4 naive, three CD4 memory, two CD8 naive and one CD8 memory plates per donor.

Clones were read by immunoSEQ multiplex PCR, and TCRdb kept only the in-frame ones, dropping some. The table shows roughly 2.4 million clones, with 90% to 96% occurring only once. Study-level points and caveats: For naive CD4 cells, 4% to 5% of clonotypes were shared across a handful of donors. Sorted-subset sequencing was shown by rarefaction to be incomplete despite large depth.

All participating donors were Caucasian adults from Nashville, Tennessee. In regard to this clone: Its antigen remains unknown.

The CDR3 covers 14 residues. CDR1 is MNHEY, CDR2 SVGAGI, per germline. Trimming cost V 8 bases and J 4 bases, with 17 bases left between them. This TCR was recovered from a man younger than 35 in good health. Sample: naive CD4+ T cells sorted from blood. Stated subset: CD45RA+ positively selected. This rearrangement joins TRBV6-5 to TRBJ2-5; D gene uncertain. The CDR3 sequence is CASALGRGRETQYF. CDR3 nucleotide sequence: TGTGCCAGCGCCTTGGGCCGTGGGCGAGAGACCCAGTACTTC.